This T cell receptor beta chain was found in a study of blood T cell repertoires in COVID-19. Across the whole study: The analysed material was cDNA or gDNA that came from T cells, B-cell-depleted T cells, or PBMCs.

This table comes from immunoSEQ multiplex PCR, and its TCRdb copy is limited to in-frame clones, with some not included. This sample carries 120,000 or so clones, about 74% of them seen once, and the ten largest clones take roughly 5.6%. CDR1 and CDR2 (germline): LGHNT, FRNRAP. Trimming shortened V by 4 bases and J by 7 bases, and 13 bases separated the two germline ends. The CDR3 spans 14 residues. The sequence was obtained from a man between 65 and 85 years old with acute or convalescent COVID-19. V usage is TRBV12-5 and J usage is TRBJ1-4; D might be TRBD1 (5 bases). Material: peripheral blood. The CDR3 protein is CASGSSGFVEKLFF. In DNA form, the CDR3 reads TGTGCTAGTGGTTCTTCAGGGTTTGTTGAAAAACTGTTTTTT.